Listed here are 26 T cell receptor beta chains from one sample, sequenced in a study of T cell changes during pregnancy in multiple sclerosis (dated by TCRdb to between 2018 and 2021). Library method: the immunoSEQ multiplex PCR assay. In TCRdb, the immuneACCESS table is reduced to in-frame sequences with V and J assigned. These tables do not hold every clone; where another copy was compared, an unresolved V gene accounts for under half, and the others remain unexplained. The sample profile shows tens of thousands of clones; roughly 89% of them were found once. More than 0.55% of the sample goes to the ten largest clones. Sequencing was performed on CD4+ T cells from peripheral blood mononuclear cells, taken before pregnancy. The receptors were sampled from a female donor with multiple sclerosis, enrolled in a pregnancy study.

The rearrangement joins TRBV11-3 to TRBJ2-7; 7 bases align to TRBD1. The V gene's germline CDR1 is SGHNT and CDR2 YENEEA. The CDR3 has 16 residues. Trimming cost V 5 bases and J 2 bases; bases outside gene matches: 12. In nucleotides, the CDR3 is TGTGCCAGCAGCCAACCTACAGGGGATTCGGCCTACGAGCAGTACTTC. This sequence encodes CASSQPTGDSAYEQYF. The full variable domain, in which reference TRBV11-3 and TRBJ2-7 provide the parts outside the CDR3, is EAGVVQSPRYKIIEKKQPVAFWCNPISGHNTLYWYLQNLGQGPELLIRYENEEAVDDSQLPKDRFSAERLKGVDSTLKIQPAELGDSAVYLCASSQPTGDSAYEQYFGPGTRLTVT.

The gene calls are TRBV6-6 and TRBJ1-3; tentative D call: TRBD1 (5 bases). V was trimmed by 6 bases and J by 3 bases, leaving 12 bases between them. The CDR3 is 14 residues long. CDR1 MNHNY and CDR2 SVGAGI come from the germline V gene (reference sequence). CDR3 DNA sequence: TGTGCCAGCAGGCTCAGGGATCGTGGAAACACCATATATTTT. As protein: CASRLRDRGNTIYF.

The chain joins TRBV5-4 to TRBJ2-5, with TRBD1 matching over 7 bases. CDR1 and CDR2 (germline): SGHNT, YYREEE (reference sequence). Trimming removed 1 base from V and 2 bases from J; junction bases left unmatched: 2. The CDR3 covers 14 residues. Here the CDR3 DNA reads TGTGCCAGCAGCTTGAAGGGGGCGCAAGAGACCCAGTACTTC. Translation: CASSLKGAQETQYF.

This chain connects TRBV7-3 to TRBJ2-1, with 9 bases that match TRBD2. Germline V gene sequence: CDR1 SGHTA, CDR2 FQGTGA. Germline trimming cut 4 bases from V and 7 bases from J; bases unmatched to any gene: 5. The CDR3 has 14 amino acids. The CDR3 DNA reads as TGTGCCAGCAGCTCGAGCGGGGGGCAAAATGAGCAGTTCTTC. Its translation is CASSSSGGQNEQFF.

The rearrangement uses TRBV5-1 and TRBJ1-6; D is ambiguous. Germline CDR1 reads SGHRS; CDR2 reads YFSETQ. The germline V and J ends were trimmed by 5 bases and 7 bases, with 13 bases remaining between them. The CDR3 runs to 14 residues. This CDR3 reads CASSYEARNSPLHF. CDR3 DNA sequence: TGCGCCAGCAGTTATGAGGCACGGAATTCACCCCTCCACTTT.

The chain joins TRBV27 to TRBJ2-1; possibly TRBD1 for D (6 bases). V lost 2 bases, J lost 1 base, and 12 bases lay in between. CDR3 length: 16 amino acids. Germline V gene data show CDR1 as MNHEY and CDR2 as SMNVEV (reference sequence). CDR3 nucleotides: TGTGCCAGCAGTTTAAGACAGGTTCTATCCTACAATGAGCAGTTCTTC. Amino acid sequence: CASSLRQVLSYNEQFF.

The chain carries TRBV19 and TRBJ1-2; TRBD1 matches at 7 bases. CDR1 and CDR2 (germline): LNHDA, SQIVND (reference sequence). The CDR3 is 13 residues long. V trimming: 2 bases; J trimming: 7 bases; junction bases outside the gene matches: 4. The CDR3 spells CASSIRQGRGYTF. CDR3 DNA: TGTGCCAGTAGTATAAGACAGGGTCGTGGCTACACCTTC.

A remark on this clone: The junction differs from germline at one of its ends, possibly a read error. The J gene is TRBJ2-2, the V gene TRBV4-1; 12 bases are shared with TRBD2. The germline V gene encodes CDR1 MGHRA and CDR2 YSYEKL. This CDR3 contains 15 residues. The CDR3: CAGSQRLAGAGELFF. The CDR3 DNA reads TGCGCCGGCAGCCAACGACTAGCGGGGGCCGGGGAGCTGTTTTTT.

CDR3 DNA: TGCGCCAGCTGGGGGGGCAGGCTTGGAAACACCATATATTTT. Encoded protein: CASWGGRLGNTIYF. The rearrangement links TRBV4-1 to TRBJ1-3; weak D call: TRBD1 (6 bases). Trimming left V 8 bases short and J 3 bases short, with 14 bases between. This CDR3 has 14 amino acids. The germline V gene has CDR1 MGHRA and CDR2 YSYEKL.

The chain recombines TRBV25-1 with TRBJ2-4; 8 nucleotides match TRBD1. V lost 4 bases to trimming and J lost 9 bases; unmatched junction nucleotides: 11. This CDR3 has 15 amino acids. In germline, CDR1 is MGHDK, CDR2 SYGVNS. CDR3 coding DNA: TGTGCCAGCAGTGCAACACAGGGGGGAGATGGCATTCAGTACTTC. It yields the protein CASSATQGGDGIQYF.

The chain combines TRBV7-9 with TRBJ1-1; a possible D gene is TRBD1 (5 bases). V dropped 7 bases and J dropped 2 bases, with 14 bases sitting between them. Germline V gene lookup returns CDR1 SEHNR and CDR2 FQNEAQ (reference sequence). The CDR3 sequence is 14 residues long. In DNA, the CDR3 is TGTGCCAGCACCCGGGGAGGGGTAAACACTGAAGCTTTCTTT. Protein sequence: CASTRGGVNTEAFF.

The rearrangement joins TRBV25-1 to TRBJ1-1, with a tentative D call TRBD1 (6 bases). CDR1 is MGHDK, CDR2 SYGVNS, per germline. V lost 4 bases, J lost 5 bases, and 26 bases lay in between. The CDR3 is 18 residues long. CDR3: CASSGKRWGPSVSTEAFF. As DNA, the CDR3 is TGTGCCAGCAGTGGGAAACGTTGGGGGCCGAGCGTGAGTACTGAAGCTTTCTTT.

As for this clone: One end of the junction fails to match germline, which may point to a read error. Here the CDR3 DNA reads TGTGCCAGCGGCTTAATGGGGGGGACCGGGGAGACCCAGTACTTC. It codes for CASGLMGGTGETQYF. The V call is TRBV7-2, the J call TRBJ2-5; the match to TRBD2 covers 7 bases. The CDR3 length is 15 residues. Germline CDR1 SGHTA, CDR2 FQGNSA.

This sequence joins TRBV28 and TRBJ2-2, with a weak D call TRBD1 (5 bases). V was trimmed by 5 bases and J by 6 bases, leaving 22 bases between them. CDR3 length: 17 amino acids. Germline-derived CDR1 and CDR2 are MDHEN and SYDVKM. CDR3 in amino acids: CASSPPGGRVIPGELFF. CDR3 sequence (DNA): TGTGCCAGCAGTCCGCCCGGTGGCAGGGTAATTCCCGGGGAGCTGTTTTTT.

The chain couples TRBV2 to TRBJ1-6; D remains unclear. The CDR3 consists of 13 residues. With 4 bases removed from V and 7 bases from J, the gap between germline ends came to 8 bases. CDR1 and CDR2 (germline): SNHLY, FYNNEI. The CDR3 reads CASSASPNSPLHF. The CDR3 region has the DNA TGTGCCAGCAGTGCCTCCCCCAATTCACCCCTCCACTTT.

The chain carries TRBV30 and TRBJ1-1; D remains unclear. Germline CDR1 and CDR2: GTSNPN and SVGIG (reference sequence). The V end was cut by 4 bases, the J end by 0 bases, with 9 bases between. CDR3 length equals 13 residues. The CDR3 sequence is CAWNRYMNTEAFF. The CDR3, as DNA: TGTGCCTGGAACCGATACATGAACACTGAAGCTTTCTTT.

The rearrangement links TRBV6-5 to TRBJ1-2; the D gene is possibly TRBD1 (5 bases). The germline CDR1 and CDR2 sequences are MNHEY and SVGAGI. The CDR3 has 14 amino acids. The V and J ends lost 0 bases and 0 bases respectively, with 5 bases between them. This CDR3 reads CASSYSTANYGYTF. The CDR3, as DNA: TGTGCCAGCAGTTACTCGACAGCTAACTATGGCTACACCTTC.

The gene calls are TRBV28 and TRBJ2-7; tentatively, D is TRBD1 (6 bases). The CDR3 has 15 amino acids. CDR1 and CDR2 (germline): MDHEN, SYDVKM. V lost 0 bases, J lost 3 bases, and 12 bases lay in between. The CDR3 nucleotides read TGTGCCAGCAGTTTATGGGGGAGAGGGGGCTACGAGCAGTACTTC. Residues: CASSLWGRGGYEQYF.

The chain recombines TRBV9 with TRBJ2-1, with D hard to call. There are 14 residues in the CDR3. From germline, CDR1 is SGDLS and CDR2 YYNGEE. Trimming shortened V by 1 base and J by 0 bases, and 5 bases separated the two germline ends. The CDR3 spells CASSVSSSYNEQFF. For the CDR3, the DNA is TGTGCCAGCAGCGTAAGTAGCTCCTACAATGAGCAGTTCTTC.

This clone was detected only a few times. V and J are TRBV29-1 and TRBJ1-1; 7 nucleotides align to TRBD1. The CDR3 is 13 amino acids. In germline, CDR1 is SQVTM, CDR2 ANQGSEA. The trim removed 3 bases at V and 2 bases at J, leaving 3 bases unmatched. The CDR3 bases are TGCAGCGTTGATGGGACAGTAAACACTGAAGCTTTCTTT. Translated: CSVDGTVNTEAFF.

CDR3 sequence: CASSLAAIIGSSTDTQYF. CDR3 DNA: TGTGCCAGCAGCTTAGCCGCAATTATCGGGAGTAGCACAGATACGCAGTATTTT. This chain joins TRBV7-2 and TRBJ2-3; D is possibly TRBD2 (6 bases). The CDR3 covers 18 residues. Germline CDR1 is SGHTA and CDR2 is FQGNSA. V lost 0 bases, J lost 0 bases, and 16 bases lay in between.

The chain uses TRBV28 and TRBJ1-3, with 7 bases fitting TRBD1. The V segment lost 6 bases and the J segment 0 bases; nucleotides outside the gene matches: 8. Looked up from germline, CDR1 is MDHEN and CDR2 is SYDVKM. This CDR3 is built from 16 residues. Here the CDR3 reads CASRSGQTSSGNTIYF. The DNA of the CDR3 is TGTGCCAGCAGGTCGGGACAGACTAGCTCTGGAAACACCATATATTTT.

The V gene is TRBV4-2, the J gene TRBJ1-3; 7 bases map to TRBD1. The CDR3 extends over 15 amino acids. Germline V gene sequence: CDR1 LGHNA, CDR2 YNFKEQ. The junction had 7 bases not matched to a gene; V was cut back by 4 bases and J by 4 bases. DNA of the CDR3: TGTGCCAGCAGCCCTGAGACAGGGATAGGAAACACCATATATTTT. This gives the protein CASSPETGIGNTIYF.

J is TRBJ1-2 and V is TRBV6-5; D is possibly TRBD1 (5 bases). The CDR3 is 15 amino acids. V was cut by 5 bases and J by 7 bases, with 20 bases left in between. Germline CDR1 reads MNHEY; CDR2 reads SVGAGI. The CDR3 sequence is CASSPRQTLRSGYTF. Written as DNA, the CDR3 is TGTGCCAGCAGTCCTAGACAGACGCTCCGGAGTGGCTACACCTTC.

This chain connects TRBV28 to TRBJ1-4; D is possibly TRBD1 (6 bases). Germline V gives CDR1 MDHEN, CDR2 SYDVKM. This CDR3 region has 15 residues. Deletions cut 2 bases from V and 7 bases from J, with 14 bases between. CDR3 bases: TGTGCCAGCAGTTTACCAGGGGCGCGAGGTGAAAAACTGTTTTTT. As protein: CASSLPGARGEKLFF.

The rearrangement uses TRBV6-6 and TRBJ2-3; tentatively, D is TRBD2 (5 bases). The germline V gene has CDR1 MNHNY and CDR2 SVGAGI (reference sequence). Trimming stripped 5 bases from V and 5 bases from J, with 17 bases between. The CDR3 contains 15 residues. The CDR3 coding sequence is TGTGCCAGCAGTCCAGCGCCGCGGGCTCTAGATACGCAGTATTTT. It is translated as CASSPAPRALDTQYF.